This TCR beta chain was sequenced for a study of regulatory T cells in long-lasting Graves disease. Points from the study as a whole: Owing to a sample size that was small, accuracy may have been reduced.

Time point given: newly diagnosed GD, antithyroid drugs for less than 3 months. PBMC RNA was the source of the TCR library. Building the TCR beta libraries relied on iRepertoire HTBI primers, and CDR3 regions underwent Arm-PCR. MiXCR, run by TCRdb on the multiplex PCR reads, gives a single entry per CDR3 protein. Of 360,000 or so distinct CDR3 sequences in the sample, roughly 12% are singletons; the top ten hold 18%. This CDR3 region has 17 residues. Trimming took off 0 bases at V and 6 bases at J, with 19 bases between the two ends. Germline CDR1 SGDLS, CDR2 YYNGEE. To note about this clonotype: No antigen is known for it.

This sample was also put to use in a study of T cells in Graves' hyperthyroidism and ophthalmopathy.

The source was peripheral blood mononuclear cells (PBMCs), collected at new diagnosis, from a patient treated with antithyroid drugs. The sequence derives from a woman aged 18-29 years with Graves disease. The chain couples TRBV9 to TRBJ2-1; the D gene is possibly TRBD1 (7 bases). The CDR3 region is CASSVGGATSGGNEQFF. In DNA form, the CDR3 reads TGTGCCAGCAGCGTAGGGGGGGCCACCTCAGGGGGCAATGAGCAGTTCTTC.